Following are 19 T cell receptor beta chains from one sample sequenced in a study of control samples from healthy donors and cancer patients. Sequenced by immunoSEQ multiplex PCR; TCRdb stores in-frame clones only, minus some. The data hold more than 90,000 clones, with around 89% observed a single time. The sequenced sample was blood. These receptor sequences come from a man aged 30 to 45 in good health.

CDR3 sequence (DNA): TGTGCCAGTACAGGACAGGGGATTTCTAATCAGCCCCAGCATTTT. Its protein is CASTGQGISNQPQHF. The rearrangement joins TRBV19 to TRBJ1-5, with TRBD1 matching over 9 bases. V lost 7 bases to trimming and J lost 4 bases; unmatched junction nucleotides: 8. Germline loops: CDR1 LNHDA, CDR2 SQIVND (reference sequence). CDR3 size: 15 residues.

This sequence joins TRBV27 and TRBJ1-4; D perhaps matches TRBD1 (5 bases). Trimming shortened V by 9 bases and J by 4 bases, and 15 bases separated the two germline ends. Germline assignment: CDR1 MNHEY and CDR2 SMNVEV (reference sequence). The CDR3 has 14 amino acids. The CDR3 bases are TGTGCCAGTAGCGTTGGGACGGTTAATGAAAAACTGTTTTTT. The encoded protein is CASSVGTVNEKLFF.

Written as DNA, the CDR3 is TGTGCCAGCACAAACAGCAAGGCAGGGAAAGAGACCCAGTACTTC. It translates to CASTNSKAGKETQYF. The rearrangement joins TRBV27 to TRBJ2-5, with TRBD1 as a possible D gene (5 bases). CDR3 length: 15 residues. From germline, CDR1 is MNHEY and CDR2 SMNVEV (reference sequence). V shed 7 bases and J shed 3 bases, with 18 bases lying between them.

The chain is built from TRBV5-8 and TRBJ1-1, with D unclear. Trimming removed 0 bases from V and 1 base from J, with 4 bases in between. The germline CDR1 and CDR2 sequences are SGHTS and YDEGEE. There are 13 residues in the CDR3. CDR3 amino acids: CASSLARNTEAFF. CDR3 DNA sequence: TGTGCCAGCAGCTTGGCCCGGAACACTGAAGCTTTCTTT.

This clone came up a few times. This chain uses TRBV6-1 with TRBJ1-2, with a weak D call TRBD1 (6 bases). Germline CDR1 MNHNS, CDR2 SASEGT. The CDR3 loop spans 14 amino acids. Trimming removed 0 bases at V and 5 bases at J, with 10 bases between. The DNA for the CDR3 is TGTGCCAGCAGTGAAGCCCAGGGGCGTTATGGCTACACCTTC. It encodes CASSEAQGRYGYTF.

The chain couples TRBV21-1 to TRBJ1-1; the D call in the table, TRBD1, was not verified against the DNA. TRBV21-1 is designated a pseudogene. The CDR3 is 13 residues long. In DNA, the CDR3 is TGTGCCAGCAGCAAAGTGGTCAGGGGCAAAGCTTTCTTT. This encodes CASSKVVRGKAFF.

This chain joins TRBV5-1 and TRBJ2-5; D uncertain. This CDR3 region has 12 residues. CDR1 and CDR2 (germline): SGHRS, YFSETQ. V was shortened by 0 bases and J by 5 bases, with 5 bases between the two germline ends. The CDR3 region has the DNA TGCGCCAGCAGCTTGGACGAGGAGACCCAGTACTTC. Translation gives CASSLDEETQYF.

V gene TRBV2 combines with J gene TRBJ1-4; 7 positions agree with TRBD1. Trimming removed 6 bases from V and 8 bases from J; junction bases left unmatched: 9. This CDR3 has 14 residues. The germline CDR1 and CDR2 sequences are SNHLY and FYNNEI. The CDR3 bases are TGTGCCAGCAGAATTCAGGGGGTAGGGGAAAAACTGTTTTTT. It is translated as CASRIQGVGEKLFF.

This chain joins TRBV10-1 and TRBJ2-5, with D possibly matching TRBD2 (5 bases). Germline lookup yields CDR1 WNHNN and CDR2 SYGVQD (reference sequence). The CDR3 loop spans 13 amino acids. Between the trimmed V and J ends, which lost 0 bases and 7 bases, there was a span of 9 bases. CDR3 residues: CASSESTRGTQYF. The DNA for the CDR3 is TGCGCCAGCAGTGAGTCGACTCGGGGGACCCAGTACTTC.

V and J are TRBV5-6 and TRBJ1-6; D is perhaps TRBD1 (5 bases). V was trimmed by 0 bases and J by 8 bases, leaving 15 bases between them. The length of the CDR3 is 16 residues. Germline V lookup: CDR1 SGHDT, CDR2 YYEEEE. CDR3 sequence: CASSLGGPRSDSPLHF. DNA for the CDR3: TGTGCCAGCAGCTTGGGGGGACCGCGCAGCGATTCACCCCTCCACTTT.

This clone was counted only a few times. This chain joins TRBV12-5 and TRBJ1-1; the D gene is possibly TRBD1 (5 bases). V shed 7 bases and J shed 1 base, with 10 bases lying between them. CDR3 length: 13 residues. Germline CDR1 LGHNT, CDR2 FRNRAP. The CDR3 loop reads CASESGQNTEAFF. In DNA, the CDR3 is TGTGCTAGTGAGTCAGGGCAGAACACTGAAGCTTTCTTT.

The gene calls are TRBV12-3 or TRBV12-4 and TRBJ1-2, with a possible D match to TRBD1 (5 bases). The CDR3 runs to 13 residues. Trimming shortened V by 3 bases and J by 4 bases, and 9 bases separated the two germline ends. The CDR3 DNA reads TGTGCCAGCAGTTTGGACAACTTCTATGGCTACACCTTC. Its protein is CASSLDNFYGYTF.

The chain recombines TRBV6-2 or TRBV6-3 with TRBJ2-7; D is possibly TRBD2 (5 bases). Germline loops: CDR1 MNHEY, CDR2 SVGEGT. V gave up 2 bases and J gave up 1 base, with 12 bases separating them. The CDR3 is 15 residues long. CDR3 bases: TGTGCCAGCAGTTACGAAGAGGGAGTTTCCTACGAGCAGTACTTC. It is translated as CASSYEEGVSYEQYF.

The CDR3 nucleotides are TGTGCCACCAGCAGAGACTATCCCGGGACAGGGCCTTCACCCCTCCACTTT. Its translation is CATSRDYPGTGPSPLHF. The gene calls are TRBV15 and TRBJ1-6, with TRBD1 identical over 9 bases. CDR1 is LNHNV, CDR2 YYDKDF, per germline (reference sequence). Trimming took 0 bases from V and 9 from J; bases not matched to a gene: 9. This CDR3 comprises 17 residues.

This clone was counted a single time. The chain recombines TRBV2 with TRBJ2-3, with 7 bases lining up with TRBD1. This CDR3 region has 13 residues. CDR1 SNHLY and CDR2 FYNNEI come from the germline V gene. Trimming at V came to 5 bases and at J to 7 bases, leaving 6 bases not matched to a gene. CDR3 DNA sequence: TGTGCCAGCAGTCCCCAGGGGGTTAATACGCAGTATTTT. This sequence encodes CASSPQGVNTQYF. The complete variable domain, with remaining parts taken from reference TRBV2 and TRBJ2-3, reads EPEVTQTPSHQVTQMGQEVILRCVPISNHLYFYWYRQILGQKVEFLVSFYNNEISEKSEIFDDQFSVERPDGSNFTLKIRSTKLEDSAMYFCASSPQGVNTQYFGPGTRLTVL.

This chain connects TRBV5-1 to TRBJ1-5; D not certain. The ends were cut back, 4 bases at V and 3 bases at J, with 8 bases in the middle. The CDR3 extends over 13 amino acids. Germline V lookup: CDR1 SGHRS, CDR2 YFSETQ. The CDR3 DNA reads as TGCGCCAGCAGCGCGGACCACAATCAGCCCCAGCATTTT. It translates to CASSADHNQPQHF.

Remarks on this clone: Additional DNA sequences in this sample encode the identical CDR3. J is TRBJ2-2 and V is TRBV27; TRBD1 might be the D (7 bases). From germline, CDR1 is MNHEY and CDR2 SMNVEV (reference sequence). The V end was cut by 5 bases, the J end by 0 bases, with 19 bases between. CDR3 length equals 18 residues. The CDR3 nucleotides are TGTGCCAGCAGTCTCGGATTCCGGAGGGGGCCGAACACCGGGGAGCTGTTTTTT. Protein: CASSLGFRRGPNTGELFF.

This clone was seen a single time. The chain has TRBV3-1 (or the pseudogene TRBV3-2) and TRBJ2-1, with TRBD2 matching over 11 bases. Germline CDR1 LGHDT, CDR2 YNNKEL (reference sequence). This CDR3 region has 16 residues. With 2 bases clipped from V and 7 bases from J, the junction kept 7 bases outside the gene matches. The CDR3 DNA follows: TGTGCCAGCAGCCAACCCGGGACTAGCGGCTTGAATGAGCAGTTCTTC. The encoded protein is CASSQPGTSGLNEQFF.

CDR3 sequence reads: CASSPTQGALVTEAFF. CDR3 nucleotide sequence: TGTGCCAGCAGTCCAACCCAGGGGGCGCTGGTCACTGAAGCTTTCTTT. The chain recombines TRBV6-4 with TRBJ1-1, with 8 bases fitting TRBD1. Trimming cost V 5 bases and J 4 bases; bases outside gene matches: 12. Per germline, CDR1 MRHNA and CDR2 SNTAGT. The CDR3 has 16 residues.